This TCR beta chain was captured by sequencing in a study of blood T cell repertoires in COVID-19 (dated by TCRdb to 2018 to 2020). The study in broad terms: Samples from collaborators originated in the United States, Italy and Spain and spanned both the acute and convalescent phases of COVID-19. Samples came from the ongoing ImmuneRACE study (first 160 participants) plus 1,254 subjects from 6 global collaborators. Subjects who had been exposed to COVID-19, were actively infected with it, or had recovered from it provided the deeply sampled blood TCRbeta repertoires that made up the dataset. A de-identified subject ID, COVID-19 status, age in years and sex were almost always included in the sample metadata. The material from the prospective study consisted of cDNA or gDNA derived from T cells, B-cell-depleted T cells, or PBMCs. The repertoires were released in a freely available public database meant as a resource for research on the immune response to SARS-CoV-2. HLA class I and class II types, where available, came from metadata supplied by the sample provider rather than from assay-based typing. Results and caveats for the whole study, not just this receptor: The amount of clinical and demographic metadata varied by source and participant and was provided uncurated.

TCRbeta CDR3 regions were amplified from genomic DNA using the immunoSEQ Assay, a bias-controlled multiplex PCR. The paper's processing steps were these. The number of nucleated cells in each sample was estimated from the amplification of reference gene primers within the assay. Sequence reads were collapsed and filtered to measure the absolute abundance of every unique TCRbeta CDR3 rearrangement. For each sample, productive Simpson clonality was calculated as the square root of Simpson's diversity index across productive rearrangements. TCRdb obtained this table from immuneACCESS and retained in-frame rearrangements with V and J assigned. These tables miss some clones; where compared with another copy, unresolved V genes account for less than half of the shortfall, and the remainder is unexplained. V and J calls and clone size come straight from that table; D and trimming were deduced from the DNA. The sample profile shows 110,000 to 150,000 clones; 81% of them were found once. Of the sample, more than 6.5% falls within the top ten clones.

Collaborating institutions collected whole blood in K2EDTA tubes following their own protocols. Collaborator samples were shipped for TCRbeta analysis as frozen whole blood, isolated PBMCs, or DNA extracted from either sample type. The CDR3 spans 15 residues, from the cysteine through the phenylalanine. Of the read, only the CDR3 DNA is kept; its 45 bases are in frame from base 1. The germline V gene provides CDR1 SGHVS and CDR2 FQNEAQ. Trimming takes 5 bases off V and 2 bases off J; junction bases not matched to a gene: 5. Remarks on this clone: Its antigen target is currently unknown. Per-base quality was not reported, and no clone a single base away is much larger than it.

The chain uses TRBV7-8 and TRBJ2-3; TRBD2 fits 9 bases in the junction. Sequencing was performed on peripheral blood. The clonotype originates from a human donor in a cohort sampled during active COVID-19. The DNA reads TGTGCCAGCAGCCCCAGGACTAGCGTCACAGATACGCAGTATTTT. This codes for CASSPRTSVTDTQYF. The CDR3 plus the reference TRBV7-8 and TRBJ2-3 genes for the other parts give the full variable domain: GAGVSQSPRYKVAKRGQDVALRCDPISGHVSLFWYQQALGQGPEFLTYFQNEAQLDKSGLPSDRFFAERPEGSVSTLKIQRTQQEDSAVYLCASSPRTSVTDTQYFGPGTRLTVL.